These 27 T cell receptor beta chains were all obtained from the same sample, sequenced in a study of T cell responses to AZD1222 COVID-19 vaccine. Sequenced by immunoSEQ multiplex PCR; TCRdb stores in-frame clones only, minus some. The top ten clones hold 2.6% of a sample with 170,000 or so clones, about 90% of them seen once. This material consisted of peripheral blood, taken on day 0 of AZD1222 vaccination. Receptors originate from an adult in good health.

The chain combines TRBV28 with TRBJ2-1; 9 bases match TRBD1. Germline loops: CDR1 MDHEN, CDR2 SYDVKM. CDR3 length: 13 amino acids. The trim removed 6 bases at V and 4 bases at J, leaving 1 base unmatched. The CDR3 loop is CASRGQGYNEQFF. CDR3 coding DNA: TGTGCCAGCAGGGGACAGGGTTACAATGAGCAGTTCTTC.

This chain uses TRBV5-1 with TRBJ1-4, with TRBD1 matching over 7 bases. With 4 bases clipped from V and 5 bases from J, the junction kept 11 bases outside the gene matches. Germline V lookup: CDR1 SGHRS, CDR2 YFSETQ. The CDR3 is 16 amino acids. The CDR3 sequence is CASSPGTGVGNEKLFF. The CDR3 DNA is TGCGCCAGCAGCCCAGGAACAGGGGTGGGGAATGAAAAACTGTTTTTT.

DNA of the CDR3: TGTGCCAGCAGTGAGGGACAGAGGGACACAGATACGCAGTATTTT. Translated: CASSEGQRDTDTQYF. The chain recombines TRBV6-4 with TRBJ2-3; the match to TRBD1 covers 7 bases. This CDR3 comprises 15 residues. Germline CDR1 MRHNA, CDR2 SNTAGT. Trimming cost V 3 bases and J 2 bases; bases outside gene matches: 5.

The chain carries TRBV7-9 and TRBJ2-7; a weak D match, TRBD1 (5 bases). Germline V gene data show CDR1 as SEHNR and CDR2 as FQNEAQ (reference sequence). V lost 8 bases, J lost 1 base, and 9 bases lay in between. This CDR3 contains 12 residues. CDR3: CASETDSYEQYF. Here the CDR3 DNA reads TGTGCCAGCGAGACAGATTCCTACGAGCAGTACTTC.

This clone was recorded a few times. The V and J genes are TRBV10-3 and TRBJ1-1; 11 bases align to TRBD1. Losses at the gene ends were 5 bases for V and 1 base for J; bases not matched to a gene: 6. The CDR3 has 16 amino acids. Per the germline V gene, CDR1 is ENHRY and CDR2 is SYGVKD. CDR3 loop: CAISRDRGEANTEAFF. Here the CDR3 DNA reads TGTGCCATCAGTAGGGACAGGGGGGAGGCGAACACTGAAGCTTTCTTT.

The gene calls are TRBV19 and TRBJ2-4; 9 bases map to TRBD1. V shed 5 bases and J 8 bases; nucleotides not matched to a gene: 7. CDR3 size: 14 residues. Per germline, CDR1 LNHDA and CDR2 SQIVND (reference sequence). The CDR3 reads CASSPNRDRDIQYF. Here the CDR3 DNA reads TGTGCCAGTAGTCCCAACCGGGACAGGGACATTCAGTACTTC.

This chain links TRBV19 with TRBJ2-7; D not resolved. The V gene lost 6 bases and the J gene lost 3 bases, with 12 bases spanning the gap. This CDR3 contains 13 residues. The germline V gene has CDR1 LNHDA and CDR2 SQIVND (reference sequence). The CDR3 spells CASSPAAFYEQYF. The CDR3 coding sequence is TGTGCCAGTAGCCCCGCGGCTTTCTACGAGCAGTACTTC.

The chain combines TRBV18 with TRBJ2-3, with 8 bases matching TRBD1. V shed 4 bases and J 6 bases; nucleotides not matched to a gene: 12. The CDR3 spans 16 residues. CDR1 and CDR2 from the germline V gene are KGHSH and LQKENI. CDR3 DNA sequence: TGTGCCAGCTCACGGAGTTGGGCAGGGGGCAAGGATACGCAGTATTTT. Translated: CASSRSWAGGKDTQYF.

The chain combines TRBV12-3 or TRBV12-4 with TRBJ1-1; TRBD1 is a possible D gene (6 bases). V lost 8 bases and J 7 bases, leaving 11 bases between the germline ends. CDR3 size: 11 residues. The CDR3 is CASPKGGEAFF. CDR3 nucleotide sequence: TGTGCCAGCCCGAAGGGGGGTGAAGCTTTCTTT.

The V call is TRBV12-3 or TRBV12-4, the J call TRBJ1-1, with unresolved D. The V end was cut by 5 bases, the J end by 1 base, with 8 bases between. The CDR3 is 13 amino acids. The CDR3 coding sequence is TGTGCCAGCAGTGCTAAGTGGAACACTGAAGCTTTCTTT. Residues: CASSAKWNTEAFF.

The CDR3 loop is CASSLVGKVSYEQYF. DNA for the CDR3: TGTGCCAGCAGTTTGGTGGGGAAAGTTTCCTACGAGCAGTACTTC. The V call is TRBV28, the J call TRBJ2-7; no clear D. Germline assignment: CDR1 MDHEN and CDR2 SYDVKM. V lost 3 bases and J lost 1, with 13 bases in between. The CDR3 is 15 amino acids. Complete variable domain (other parts from reference TRBV28 and TRBJ2-7): DVKVTQSSRYLVKRTGEKVFLECVQDMDHENMFWYRQDPGLGLRLIYFSYDVKMKEKGDIPEGYSVSREKKERFSLILESASTNQTSMYLCASSLVGKVSYEQYFGPGTRLTVT.

This chain links TRBV28 with TRBJ2-1, with no clear D. The CDR3 spans 12 residues. Germline V lookup: CDR1 MDHEN, CDR2 SYDVKM. Trimming took off 3 bases at V and 1 base at J, with 1 base between the two ends. This CDR3 is CASSFSYNEQFF. In nucleotides, the CDR3 is TGTGCCAGCAGTTTTTCCTACAATGAGCAGTTCTTC.

The J gene is TRBJ1-3, the V gene TRBV10-2; D is unclear. The V gene's germline CDR1 is WSHSY and CDR2 SAAADI. Trimming removed 6 bases at V and 4 bases at J, with 7 bases between. The CDR3 length is 12 residues. CDR3 DNA: TGCGCCAGCAGGCCCAGGGGAAACACCATATATTTT. Translation gives CASRPRGNTIYF.

The chain combines TRBV7-6 with TRBJ2-7; possible D gene TRBD1, 5 bases. V lost 3 bases to trimming and J lost 2 bases, with 8 bases between them. CDR3 length: 13 residues. Looked up from germline, CDR1 is SGHVS and CDR2 is FNYEAQ. The CDR3 loop is CASSFRVPYEQYF. The CDR3, as DNA: TGTGCCAGCAGCTTCAGGGTCCCCTACGAGCAGTACTTC.

This CDR3 is CASSYGDNQPQHF. The CDR3 region has the DNA TGTGCCAGTAGTTACGGAGACAATCAGCCCCAGCATTTT. The gene calls are TRBV19 and TRBJ1-5; D unclear. The germline gives CDR1 LNHDA, CDR2 SQIVND (reference sequence). Trimming shortened V by 5 bases and J by 3 bases, and 8 bases separated the two germline ends. The CDR3 contains 13 residues.

This chain connects TRBV4-1 to TRBJ2-3; no definite D call. V was cut by 3 bases and J by 5 bases, with 18 bases left in between. Germline values: CDR1 MGHRA, CDR2 YSYEKL. The CDR3 runs 16 residues. Here the CDR3 reads CASSHALGLNRDTQYF. The CDR3 DNA reads TGCGCCAGCAGCCATGCGCTGGGCTTAAACAGAGATACGCAGTATTTT.

Here the CDR3 DNA reads TGTGCCAGTAAACGAAACGGCGGGGGCCCCTACGAGCAGTACTTC. Its translation: CASKRNGGGPYEQYF. The chain combines TRBV7-2 with TRBJ2-7, with D perhaps TRBD2 (7 bases). Germline CDR1 and CDR2: SGHTA and FQGNSA. The CDR3 length is 15 residues. V was shortened by 9 bases and J by 2 bases, with 20 bases between the two germline ends.

The V call is TRBV7-2, the J call TRBJ2-1; TRBD2 matches 7 bases. Germline CDR1 reads SGHTA; CDR2 reads FQGNSA. The V and J ends lost 3 bases and 0 bases, in that order; junction bases with no gene match: 11. This CDR3 contains 18 residues. The chain's CDR3 is CASSFAFTSVSSYNEQFF. Written as DNA, the CDR3 is TGTGCCAGCAGCTTTGCCTTTACTAGCGTGTCCTCCTACAATGAGCAGTTCTTC.

The CDR3 region has the DNA TGTGCCAGCACTCCAACAGGGGCTAGCACAGATACGCAGTATTTT. Translation gives CASTPTGASTDTQYF. V is TRBV27 and J is TRBJ2-3; 7 positions agree with TRBD1. V dropped 7 bases and J dropped 0; count of bases not matched to a gene: 7. The CDR3 covers 15 residues. Per the germline V gene, CDR1 is MNHEY and CDR2 is SMNVEV (reference sequence).

There are a few counts of this clone. The chain joins TRBV3-1 (or the pseudogene TRBV3-2) to TRBJ1-2; TRBD1 is a possible D gene (5 bases). This CDR3 region has 14 residues. The V end was cut by 2 bases, the J end by 4 bases, with 11 bases between. Per the germline V gene, CDR1 is LGHDT and CDR2 is YNNKEL (reference sequence). CDR3 DNA: TGTGCCAGCAGCCAAAATGGGGGTAGCTATGGCTACACCTTC. It translates to CASSQNGGSYGYTF.

This chain uses TRBV4-2 with TRBJ2-7; the match to TRBD2 covers 10 bases. Germline trimming cut 1 base from V and 2 bases from J; bases unmatched to any gene: 5. Germline assignment: CDR1 LGHNA and CDR2 YNFKEQ. This CDR3 has 16 residues. Here the CDR3 reads CASSQGHGTSAYEQYF. In DNA, the CDR3 is TGTGCCAGCAGCCAAGGGCACGGGACTAGCGCCTACGAGCAGTACTTC.

This chain links TRBV2 with TRBJ1-1, with no clear D. Germline V CDR1 and CDR2: SNHLY, FYNNEI. The V gene lost 5 bases and the J gene lost 4 bases, with 8 bases spanning the gap. The CDR3 is 12 residues long. DNA of the CDR3: TGTGCCAGCAGTCGAGGGAGCACTGAAGCTTTCTTT. Protein: CASSRGSTEAFF. The variable domain in full, with the rest retrieved from reference TRBV2 and TRBJ1-1, is EPEVTQTPSHQVTQMGQEVILRCVPISNHLYFYWYRQILGQKVEFLVSFYNNEISEKSEIFDDQFSVERPDGSNFTLKIRSTKLEDSAMYFCASSRGSTEAFFGQGTRLTVV.

The gene calls are TRBV25-1 and TRBJ1-6; perhaps TRBD1 as D (5 bases). The germline V gene encodes CDR1 MGHDK and CDR2 SYGVNS. The CDR3 totals 16 residues. Deletions cut 6 bases from V and 8 bases from J, with 20 bases between. CDR3 sequence reads: CASSLKRGIGDSPLHF. In nucleotides, the CDR3 is TGTGCCAGCAGCCTAAAGAGGGGCATCGGCGATTCACCCCTCCACTTT.

The rearrangement links TRBV19 to TRBJ1-4, with 10 positions matching TRBD1. This CDR3 has 13 amino acids. From germline, CDR1 is LNHDA and CDR2 SQIVND (reference sequence). V dropped 10 bases and J dropped 5; count of bases not matched to a gene: 4. CDR3 region: CAIGQGGNEKLFF. The CDR3 DNA sequence: TGTGCCATCGGACAGGGGGGAAATGAAAAACTGTTTTTT.

CDR3 in amino acids: CASSEDRFQGTEAFF. In DNA form, the CDR3 reads TGTGCCAGCAGTGAAGACAGGTTCCAGGGCACTGAAGCTTTCTTT. V is TRBV6-1 and J is TRBJ1-1, with TRBD1 as a possible D gene (5 bases). The CDR3 loop spans 15 amino acids. V shed 1 base and J shed 4 bases, with 13 bases lying between them. From germline, CDR1 is MNHNS and CDR2 SASEGT.

This clone has just a few counts. CDR3 coding DNA: TGTGCCAGCAGCTTGGCCGGTTTGGCGTATGGCTACACCTTC. Translated, it gives CASSLAGLAYGYTF. The chain carries TRBV5-8 and TRBJ1-2; unclear D gene. Germline loops: CDR1 SGHTS, CDR2 YDEGEE. Between the trimmed V and J ends, which lost 0 bases and 5 bases, there was a span of 11 bases. The length of the CDR3 is 14 residues.

The chain carries TRBV6-5 and TRBJ1-4; 7 bases match TRBD1. The CDR3 extends over 16 amino acids. CDR1 MNHEY and CDR2 SVGAGI come from the germline V gene. The junction had 9 bases not matched to a gene; V was cut back by 0 bases and J by 8 bases. CDR3 sequence: CASSYSPGQRGEKLFF. In DNA form, the CDR3 reads TGTGCCAGCAGTTACTCGCCGGGACAGAGAGGGGAAAAACTGTTTTTT.